The 12 T cell receptor beta chains reported below all come from one sample, sequenced in a study of T cell clonality in common variable immunodeficiency. TCRdb's table, derived via immunoSEQ multiplex PCR, lists solely in-frame clones and lacks some. The record shows approximately 51,000 clones for this sample, with no singletons present. Sequencing was done on a sample of peripheral blood mononuclear cells. Every receptor here comes from a person aged 18-69 years in good health.

This clone came up many times. The CDR3 end lies 3 residues beyond the end of the read and is filled in from the germline J gene. The chain combines TRBV7-7 with TRBJ1-4; 8 bases map to TRBD1. Trimming at V came to 5 bases and at J to 8 bases, leaving 10 bases not matched to a gene. Germline CDR1 SSHAT, CDR2 FNYEAQ (reference sequence). The CDR3 totals 15 residues. Here the CDR3 reads CASSPGDRPQEKLFF. The sequenced part of the CDR3 DNA is TGTGCCAGCAGCCCCGGGGACAGGCCCCAGGAAAAA.

This clone came up many times. The read halts 3 residues ahead of the CDR3 end, with the missing end drawn from the germline J gene. The V call is TRBV27, the J call TRBJ2-3; 7 bases line up with TRBD2. Germline V gene data show CDR1 as MNHEY and CDR2 as SMNVEV (reference sequence). V was clipped by 4 bases and J by 7 bases; unmatched bases: 23. The CDR3 has 19 residues. CDR3 loop: CASSSHGRRERGGLYTQYF. CDR3 DNA (partial): TGTGCCAGCAGTTCTCATGGGAGAAGAGAGCGGGGCGGTTTATATACG.

About this clone itself: From the germline J gene comes the end of the CDR3, since the read stops 3 residues before it. V usage is TRBV30 and J usage is TRBJ1-1; 7 bases align to TRBD1. CDR1 GTSNPN and CDR2 SVGIG come from the germline V gene (reference sequence). The CDR3 is 12 amino acids. CDR3 bases read: TGTGCCTGGAGGAGGGACAGCGAAGGA. Amino acids: CAWRRDSEG. The whole CDR3 region reads CAWRRDSEGAFF.

As concerns this clone: The observed sequence ends 3 residues before the CDR3 terminus, with the missing tail filled in from the germline J gene. The V and J genes are TRBV19 and TRBJ1-2, with a possible D match to TRBD1 (5 bases). The CDR3 is made up of 16 amino acids. Germline V gene lookup returns CDR1 LNHDA and CDR2 SQIVND (reference sequence). CDR3 residues: CASSGLAGDRSYDYTF. CDR3 DNA (partial): TGTGCCAGTTCTGGACTAGCGGGGGACCGATCCTACGAC.

This clone appeared many times. The read ends 3 residues before the CDR3 terminus; that terminus is restored from the germline J gene. This chain connects TRBV19 to TRBJ1-2; D ambiguous. Germline CDR1 reads LNHDA; CDR2 reads SQIVND (reference sequence). V shed 5 bases and J shed 2 bases, with 9 bases lying between them. This CDR3 has 13 amino acids. The chain's CDR3 is CASSFGLNYGYTF. The DNA read from the CDR3 is TGTGCCAGTAGTTTCGGTCTAAACTATGGC.

This clone has ten or more counts. The CDR3 goes on 3 residues after the read ends, and that part is filled in from the germline J gene. This rearrangement joins TRBV28 to TRBJ1-2; no reliable D call. Trimming cost V 2 bases and J 0 bases, with 4 bases left between them. The CDR3 has 13 amino acids. The germline gives CDR1 MDHEN, CDR2 SYDVKM. CDR3 region: CASSLPANYGYTF. CDR3 DNA, as far as it was read: TGTGCCAGCAGTTTACCGGCTAACTATGGC.

This clone was counted at least ten times. The read ends 3 residues before the CDR3 terminus; that terminus is restored from the germline J gene. This chain joins TRBV6-2 or TRBV6-3 and TRBJ1-2; TRBD1 aligns across 8 bases. The J segment lost 7 bases and the V segment lost 5 bases, leaving 0 bases of the junction unmatched. The CDR3 runs 11 residues. The germline CDR1 and CDR2 sequences are MNHEY and SVGEGT. The CDR3 bases that were read are TGTGCCAGCAGTCAGGGGGCTGGC. This sequence encodes CASSQGAG. The full CDR3 protein is CASSQGAGYTF.

Ten or more counts support this clone. Read data end 3 residues before the CDR3 end; the end is taken from the germline J gene. The V and J genes are TRBV5-1 and TRBJ1-1; D is uncertain. The CDR3 has 15 residues. Germline CDR1 and CDR2: SGHRS and YFSETQ. Trimming took off 0 bases at V and 1 base at J, with 10 bases between the two ends. The part of the CDR3 DNA that was read is TGCGCCAGCAGCTTGGCTGAGGGTTGGAACACTGAA. Translating it yields CASSLAEGWNTE. The whole CDR3 sequence is CASSLAEGWNTEAFF.

The sample holds many counts of this clone. The read ends 3 residues early relative to the CDR3; the germline J gene fills the gap. The chain is built from TRBV7-9 and TRBJ1-2; 7 bases are shared with TRBD1. Germline trimming cut 6 bases from V and 2 bases from J; bases unmatched to any gene: 6. CDR1 SEHNR and CDR2 FQNEAQ come from the germline V gene (reference sequence). The CDR3 loop spans 14 amino acids. CDR3 bases read: TGTGCCAGCAGGCAGATGGACAGGAACTATGGC. Its protein is CASRQMDRNYG. The CDR3, in full, reads CASRQMDRNYGYTF.

This clone was detected ten times or more. The sequenced CDR3 bases are TGTGCCAGCAGTGACTCCCCTAGCGGGGGAGGCACAGATACG. Translation gives CASSDSPSGGGTDT. The full CDR3 is CASSDSPSGGGTDTQYF. This chain joins TRBV6-4 and TRBJ2-3; TRBD2 agrees at 10 bases. The CDR3 end lies 3 residues beyond the end of the read and is filled in from the germline J gene. From germline, CDR1 is MRHNA and CDR2 SNTAGT. The CDR3 has 17 amino acids. The junction had 4 bases not matched to a gene; V was cut back by 0 bases and J by 1 base.

This clone occurred a few times. This may be a read error: a much more frequent sequence differs by one nucleotide. The observed sequence ends 3 residues before the CDR3 terminus, with the missing tail filled in from the germline J gene. J is TRBJ2-3 and V is TRBV19, with D tentatively TRBD1 (6 bases). The CDR3 sequence is 13 residues long. Germline CDR1 and CDR2: LNHDA and SQIVND (reference sequence). CDR3 loop: CASDPGENQPQYF. Partial CDR3 DNA: TGTGCCAGTGATCCAGGGGAAAATCAGCCG.

Comments on this clone: The junction and the germline gene differ at one end; a read error may be behind it. The sequence runs out 3 residues before the end of the CDR3; the remainder is reconstructed from the germline J gene. This chain connects TRBV5-6 to TRBJ2-3; D is possibly TRBD1 or TRBD2 (5 bases each). This CDR3 contains 13 residues. Germline V lookup: CDR1 SGHDT, CDR2 YYEEEE. CDR3 loop: CASSLGGAETQYF. The CDR3 bases that were read are TGTGCCAGCAGCTTGGGAGGGGCAGAGACG.